This record concerns one T cell receptor beta chain sequence. The antigen it binds to is not known. No clone much larger than this one lies a single base away; base qualities are absent. The data belong to a study of technical replicates of blood from four donors (TCRdb year 2017). The library relied on the immunoSEQ multiplex PCR assay. The table comes from immuneACCESS by way of TCRdb, which keeps in-frame sequences with V and J called. Part of the clones is missing from these tables; in studies checked, under half for an unresolved V gene and the rest for unknown reasons. A total of more than 65,000 clones appear in this sample, around 96% of them only once. The ten largest clonotypes hold 0.3% to 0.4% of the sample. Ends trimmed: V by 1 base, J by 0 bases; bases unmatched to a gene: 0. Including cysteine and phenylalanine, the CDR3 has 14 amino acids. The DNA shown is the 42-base CDR3, in frame from base 1. Per the germline V gene, LGHNA is the CDR1 and YSLEER is the CDR2.

Sequencing was performed on T cells isolated from PBMCs. The receptor comes from a human donor in good health. The chain is made from TRBV4-3 and TRBJ2-7; TRBD1 lines up with 7 middle nucleotides. The CDR3 loop reads CASSQGDSSYEQYF. The nucleotide sequence reads as follows: TGCGCCAGCAGCCAAGGGGACAGCTCCTACGAGCAGTACTTC.